This T cell receptor (beta chain) was recorded in a study of CD8 T cells in Susac syndrome. Sequencing targeted TCR beta in blood CD8+ and CD4+ T cells. Patients having Susac syndrome satisfied recently defined diagnostic criteria for definite or probable disease. Random hexamers served to reverse transcribe roughly 0.5 to 1 ug RNA. A single record per CDR3 protein comes from TCRdb applying MiXCR to the immunoSEQ multiplex PCR reads. Of about 85,000 distinct CDR3 sequences listed, 85% to 95% were seen once; the top ten hold approximately 0.47%. General study results and limits: Peak Susac CD8+ clonal expansion occurred in TEMRA cells and active patients.

J was trimmed by 5 bases and V by 3 bases; bases with no gene match: 10. From germline, CDR1 is MGHRA and CDR2 YSYEKL. The CDR3 loop spans 16 amino acids. Concerning this clonotype: What it binds is unknown.

Sequencing was carried out using CD8+ T cells from PBMCs. The source of this sequence is a human donor with Susac syndrome. The chain couples TRBV4-1 to TRBJ2-5, with TRBD1 matching 9 bases. This CDR3 reads CASSHTSGQGEETQYF. The CDR3 DNA reads as TGCGCCAGCAGCCACACTTCGGGACAGGGTGAGGAGACCCAGTACTTC.